Shown below are 17 T cell receptor beta chains from a single sample sequenced in a study of cytomegalovirus exposure and HLA in healthy donors. Amplification used 60 Vbeta primers and 13 Jbeta primers. The repertoire was sequenced with immunoSEQ multiplex PCR; TCRdb's copy has only in-frame clones and lacks some. The sample has under 200,000 clones, roughly 85% seen once. Sequenced sample: PBMCs. The receptors were sampled from a man aged 50-60 years in good health and CMV-seropositive.

The V and J genes are TRBV25-1 and TRBJ1-3; 7 positions agree with TRBD1. This CDR3 has 12 amino acids. CDR1 is MGHDK, CDR2 SYGVNS, per germline. V was pared by 6 bases and J by 8 bases, with 4 bases of the junction left unmatched. CDR3 amino acids: CASRSQGDTIYF. The CDR3 DNA is TGTGCCAGCAGATCGCAGGGGGACACCATATATTTT.

A note on this clone: Other DNA variants within this sample encode the same CDR3. The V and J genes are TRBV4-2 and TRBJ2-1; 11 bases map to TRBD2. The V and J ends lost 0 bases and 5 bases, in that order; junction bases with no gene match: 3. CDR1 LGHNA and CDR2 YNFKEQ come from the germline V gene. CDR3 length equals 16 residues. CDR3 coding DNA: TGTGCCAGCAGCCAAGATCTAGCGGGGGGTCACAATGAGCAGTTCTTC. Its protein product is CASSQDLAGGHNEQFF.

The V call is TRBV6-1, the J call TRBJ1-5; TRBD1 matches at 8 bases. Germline CDR1 is MNHNS and CDR2 is SASEGT. V gave up 5 bases and J gave up 6 bases; unmatched junction bases: 9. There are 15 residues in the CDR3. The CDR3 region has the DNA TGTGCCAGCAGTAACCATGGACAGGGCGGTCAGCCCCAGCATTTT. This encodes CASSNHGQGGQPQHF.

This chain uses TRBV5-5 with TRBJ2-6; 8 nucleotides agree with TRBD1. From germline, CDR1 is SGHKS and CDR2 YYEKEE (reference sequence). The V segment lost 2 bases and the J segment 4 bases; nucleotides outside the gene matches: 14. The CDR3 covers 19 residues. CDR3 coding DNA: TGTGCCAGCAGCTTTATCGACGGACAGGGAACAAGCGGGGCCAACGTCCTGACTTTC. Protein product: CASSFIDGQGTSGANVLTF. The full variable domain, in which reference TRBV5-5 and TRBJ2-6 provide the parts outside the CDR3, is DAGVTQSPTHLIKTRGQQVTLRCSPISGHKSVSWYQQVLGQGPQFIFQYYEKEERGRGNFPDRFSARQFPNYSSELNVNALLLGDSALYLCASSFIDGQGTSGANVLTFGAGSRLTVL.

J is TRBJ2-3 and V is TRBV7-9; 7 positions agree with TRBD2. Germline-derived CDR1 and CDR2 are SEHNR and FQNEAQ (reference sequence). The CDR3 totals 16 residues. V trimming: 1 base; J trimming: 1 base; junction bases outside the gene matches: 5. CDR3 DNA sequence: TGTGCCAGCAGCTTAGTTTCCAGCGGGGGCACAGATACGCAGTATTTT. Its translation: CASSLVSSGGTDTQYF.

The DNA of the CDR3 is TGTGCCAGCAGCCCCGGTGGAGAGACCCAGTACTTC. Translating gives CASSPGGETQYF. The chain joins TRBV5-5 to TRBJ2-5; D is unclear. The CDR3 is 12 residues long. In germline, CDR1 is SGHKS, CDR2 YYEKEE (reference sequence). Deletions cut 4 bases from V and 4 bases from J, with 8 bases between.

V and J are TRBV6-1 and TRBJ2-7, with TRBD2 as a possible D gene (6 bases). CDR3 length: 14 amino acids. Trimming left V 1 base short and J 5 bases short, with 12 bases between. Germline CDR1 and CDR2: MNHNS and SASEGT. CDR3 bases: TGTGCCAGCAGTGAAGTTCCAGCGGGCAACGAGCAGTACTTC. Protein: CASSEVPAGNEQYF.

The V call is TRBV5-5, the J call TRBJ1-2, with D perhaps matching TRBD1 (5 bases). Germline-derived CDR1 and CDR2 are SGHKS and YYEKEE (reference sequence). Between the trimmed V and J ends, which lost 4 bases and 4 bases, there was a span of 11 bases. This CDR3 spans 13 amino acids. CDR3 sequence: CASSERGSYGYTF. Written as DNA, the CDR3 is TGTGCCAGCAGCGAAAGGGGATCCTATGGCTACACCTTC.

The V gene is TRBV10-1, the J gene TRBJ2-2, with D possibly matching TRBD2 (5 bases). Germline V lookup: CDR1 WNHNN, CDR2 SYGVQD (reference sequence). The germline V and J ends were trimmed by 2 bases and 7 bases, with 17 bases remaining between them. This CDR3 has 16 residues. The CDR3 coding sequence is TGCGCCAGCAGTGAGAACCCTAGCTGGAAGGGCGGGGAGCTGTTTTTT. This translates into CASSENPSWKGGELFF.

The CDR3 DNA is TGTGCCAGCAGCAATCACAGGGGGAGTGAAAAACTGTTTTTT. Translating it yields CASSNHRGSEKLFF. The J gene is TRBJ1-4, the V gene TRBV5-8; the match to TRBD1 covers 8 bases. V lost 4 bases, J lost 7 bases, and 6 bases stayed unmatched. Per the germline V gene, CDR1 is SGHTS and CDR2 is YDEGEE. This CDR3 has 14 residues.

This chain joins TRBV5-1 and TRBJ1-3; 9 nucleotides agree with TRBD1. The CDR3 totals 18 residues. CDR1 is SGHRS, CDR2 YFSETQ, per germline. Trimming removed 0 bases from V and 4 bases from J; junction bases left unmatched: 11. The CDR3 here is CASSLEPTGGFAGNTIYF. For the CDR3, the DNA is TGCGCCAGCAGCTTGGAACCGACAGGGGGATTTGCGGGAAACACCATATATTTT.

The genes are TRBV29-1 and TRBJ1-2; D may be TRBD1 (5 bases). Germline V gene data show CDR1 as SQVTM and CDR2 as ANQGSEA. The CDR3 spans 12 residues. V was clipped by 5 bases and J by 8 bases, with 15 bases between them. The CDR3: CSVSPNGGGYTF. CDR3 nucleotides: TGCAGCGTTTCCCCCAATGGGGGGGGCTACACCTTC.

The rearrangement uses TRBV5-1 and TRBJ2-5, with 10 bases matching TRBD2. TRBJ2-7 matches the DNA end more closely, so the J call is doubtful. This CDR3 has 14 amino acids. The germline V gene encodes CDR1 SGHRS and CDR2 YFSETQ. CDR3 in DNA: TGCGCCAGCAGCCCTAGCGGGGGCCCCTACGAGCAGTACTTC. It is translated as CASSPSGGPYEQYF.

The chain uses TRBV2 and TRBJ2-7; TRBD1 might be the D (6 bases). Germline lookup yields CDR1 SNHLY and CDR2 FYNNEI. The CDR3 sequence is 13 residues long. Trimming pared 6 bases from V and 12 bases from J, leaving 21 bases between. CDR3 DNA: TGTGCCAGCAGCACGGTCCGGGACATGGAAACGTACGTC. Its translation: CASSTVRDMETYV.

The chain links TRBV6-5 to TRBJ2-7, with 11 bases matching TRBD1. After removal of 8 bases from V and 4 bases from J, the junction contained 10 bases not matched to a gene. This CDR3 contains 15 residues. Per germline, CDR1 MNHEY and CDR2 SVGAGI. This CDR3 is CASGKRTGGSYEQYF. In DNA form, the CDR3 reads TGTGCCAGCGGAAAACGGACAGGGGGCAGTTACGAGCAGTACTTC.

This clone was observed a single time. The chain combines TRBV9 with TRBJ2-1; 9 bases map to TRBD2. This CDR3 spans 17 amino acids. Germline-derived CDR1 and CDR2 are SGDLS and YYNGEE. V was clipped by 7 bases and J by 0 bases; unmatched bases: 11. CDR3 protein: CASSHSGGGSSYNEQFF. The CDR3 coding sequence is TGTGCCAGCTCCCATAGCGGGGGCGGTAGCTCCTACAATGAGCAGTTCTTC.

The gene calls are TRBV11-3 and TRBJ2-2; maybe TRBD1 (7 bases). The CDR3 is 16 amino acids. V was trimmed by 1 base and J by 5 bases, leaving 14 bases between them. Germline assignment: CDR1 SGHNT and CDR2 YENEEA. CDR3 in amino acids: CASSLGRDRETGELFF. The CDR3 coding sequence is TGTGCCAGCAGCTTAGGGCGGGACAGAGAGACCGGGGAGCTGTTTTTT.